Described below is a single T cell receptor (beta chain) sequence and its context. This sample stems from a study of blood T cell repertoires in COVID-19. In the original workflow: Amplified reference gene primers provided the basis for estimating nucleated cell counts. Some clones are missing from TCRdb's copy, which holds only in-frame ones; the method was immunoSEQ multiplex PCR. The D gene and trimming were derived from the DNA, and the V and J assignments and clone size from that table. The sample shows about 670,000 clones, about nine tenths of them seen only once. The germline V and J ends were trimmed by 0 bases and 7 bases, with 8 bases remaining between them. CDR3 length: 13 residues.

The sample consisted of peripheral blood. This chain uses TRBV5-3 with TRBJ1-5; D might be TRBD1 (5 bases). TRBV5-3 is sorted into the ORF group, with uncertain function. This receptor was identified in a woman aged 18-29 years with acute or convalescent COVID-19. The CDR3 DNA is TGTGCCAGAAGCTTGGGACAGTCACAGCCCCAGCATTTT. This translates into CARSLGQSQPQHF.